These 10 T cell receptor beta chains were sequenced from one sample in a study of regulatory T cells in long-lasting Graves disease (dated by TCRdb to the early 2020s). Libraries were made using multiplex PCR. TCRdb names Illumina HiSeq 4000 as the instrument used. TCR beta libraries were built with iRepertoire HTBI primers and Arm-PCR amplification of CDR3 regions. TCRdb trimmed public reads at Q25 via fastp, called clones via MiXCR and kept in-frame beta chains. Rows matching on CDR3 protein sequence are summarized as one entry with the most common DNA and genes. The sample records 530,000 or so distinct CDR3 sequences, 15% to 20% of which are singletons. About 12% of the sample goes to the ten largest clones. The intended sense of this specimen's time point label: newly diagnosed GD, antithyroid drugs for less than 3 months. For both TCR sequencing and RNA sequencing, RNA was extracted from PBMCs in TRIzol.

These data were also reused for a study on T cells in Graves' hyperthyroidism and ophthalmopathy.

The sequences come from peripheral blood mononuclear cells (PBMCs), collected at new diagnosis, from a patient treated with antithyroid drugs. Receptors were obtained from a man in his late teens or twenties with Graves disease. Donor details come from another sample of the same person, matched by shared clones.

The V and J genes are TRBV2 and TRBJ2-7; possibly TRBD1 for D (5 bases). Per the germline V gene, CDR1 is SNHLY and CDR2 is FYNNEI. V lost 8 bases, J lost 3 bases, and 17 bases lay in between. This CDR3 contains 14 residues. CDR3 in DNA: TGTGCCAGCCGGATCCAGGGTTCGGGCTACGAGCAGTACTTC. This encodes CASRIQGSGYEQYF.

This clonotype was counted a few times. CDR3 bases: TGTGCCATCCAAGACTCCAGCCGGTACGGCACTGAAGCTTTCTTT. This encodes CAIQDSSRYGTEAFF. The chain is built from TRBV10-3 and TRBJ1-1; D call uncertain. CDR1 ENHRY and CDR2 SYGVKD come from the germline V gene. Trimming left V 8 bases short and J 4 bases short, with 20 bases between. The CDR3 length is 15 residues.

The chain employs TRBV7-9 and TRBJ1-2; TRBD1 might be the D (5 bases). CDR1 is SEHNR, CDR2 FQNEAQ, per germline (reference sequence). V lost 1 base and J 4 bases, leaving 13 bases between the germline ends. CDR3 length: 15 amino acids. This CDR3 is CASSLVGGSPYGYTF. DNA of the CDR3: TGTGCCAGCAGCTTAGTCGGGGGATCCCCCTATGGCTACACCTTC.

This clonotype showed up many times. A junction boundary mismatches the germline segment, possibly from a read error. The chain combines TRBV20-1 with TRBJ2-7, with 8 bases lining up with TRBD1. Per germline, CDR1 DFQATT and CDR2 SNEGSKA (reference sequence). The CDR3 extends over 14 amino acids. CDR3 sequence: CSTRQGISSYEQYF. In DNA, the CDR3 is TGCAGTACTAGACAGGGGATTAGCTCCTACGAGCAGTACTTC.

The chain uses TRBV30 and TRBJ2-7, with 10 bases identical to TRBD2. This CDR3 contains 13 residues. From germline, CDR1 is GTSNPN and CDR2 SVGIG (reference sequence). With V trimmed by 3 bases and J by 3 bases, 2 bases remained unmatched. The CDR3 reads CAWRGLANYEQYF. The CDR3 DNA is TGTGCCTGGAGGGGACTAGCGAACTACGAGCAGTACTTC.

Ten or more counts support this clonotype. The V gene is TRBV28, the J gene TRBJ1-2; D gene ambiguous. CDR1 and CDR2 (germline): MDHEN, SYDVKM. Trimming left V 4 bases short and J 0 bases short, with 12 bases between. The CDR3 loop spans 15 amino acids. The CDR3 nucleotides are TGTGCCAGCAGTTCCCTAGCCAGTCCTAACTATGGCTACACCTTC. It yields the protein CASSSLASPNYGYTF.

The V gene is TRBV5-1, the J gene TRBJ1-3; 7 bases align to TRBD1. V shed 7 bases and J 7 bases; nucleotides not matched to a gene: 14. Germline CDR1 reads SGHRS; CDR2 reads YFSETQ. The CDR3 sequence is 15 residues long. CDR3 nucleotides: TGCGCCAGCGGCCAGGGGGGCCTAGAGCCGAACACCATATATTTT. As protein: CASGQGGLEPNTIYF.

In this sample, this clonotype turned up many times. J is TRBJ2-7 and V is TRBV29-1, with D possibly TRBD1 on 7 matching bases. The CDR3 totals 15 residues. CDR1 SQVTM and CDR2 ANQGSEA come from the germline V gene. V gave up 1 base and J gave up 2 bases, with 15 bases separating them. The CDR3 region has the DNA TGCAGCGTTGAAGGTGAGACAGGGAGGCCCTACGAGCAGTACTTC. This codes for CSVEGETGRPYEQYF.

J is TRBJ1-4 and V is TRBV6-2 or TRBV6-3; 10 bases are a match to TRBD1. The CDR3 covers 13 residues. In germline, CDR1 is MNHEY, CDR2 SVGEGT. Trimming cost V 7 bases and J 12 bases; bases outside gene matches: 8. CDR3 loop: CASTMTGGEELFF. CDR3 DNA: TGTGCCAGCACCATGACAGGGGGCGAGGAACTGTTTTTT.

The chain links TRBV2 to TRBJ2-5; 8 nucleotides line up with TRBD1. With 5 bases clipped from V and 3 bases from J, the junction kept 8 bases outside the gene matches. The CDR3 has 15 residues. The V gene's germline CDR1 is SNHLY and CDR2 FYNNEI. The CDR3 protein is CASSPDRAVEETQYF. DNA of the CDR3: TGTGCCAGCAGTCCGGACAGGGCAGTAGAAGAGACCCAGTACTTC.